This T cell receptor (beta chain) was obtained from a study of cytomegalovirus exposure and HLA in healthy donors. Points from the study as a whole: A later analysis reportedly identified an Asian-associated ancestry cluster as carrying fewer N-insertions than the 666-donor mean. Some V segments (TRBV6-2 and TRBV6-3 among them) were excluded as indistinguishable.

Germline-derived CDR1 and CDR2 are SGDLS and YYNGEE. The CDR3 sequence is 14 residues long. Deletions cut 0 bases from V and 4 bases from J, with 9 bases between. Healthy people donating bone marrow made up the donors. At collection, donors were nominally healthy, but unrecorded immune exposures were probable. This PCR relied on a set of 60 Vbeta primers and 13 Jbeta primers. The data were produced by immunoSEQ multiplex PCR, yet TCRdb's version contains in-frame clones alone and is incomplete. The table has 95,000 to 150,000 clones, about 80% seen once. Note on this clone: What it recognizes is unknown.

What was sequenced was PBMCs. The clonotype originates from a female donor in good health and CMV-seropositive. The chain combines TRBV9 with TRBJ2-3; a weak D match, TRBD1 (5 bases). The CDR3 sequence is CASSVAIGADTQYF. CDR3 DNA: TGTGCCAGCAGCGTAGCGATAGGGGCAGATACGCAGTATTTT.